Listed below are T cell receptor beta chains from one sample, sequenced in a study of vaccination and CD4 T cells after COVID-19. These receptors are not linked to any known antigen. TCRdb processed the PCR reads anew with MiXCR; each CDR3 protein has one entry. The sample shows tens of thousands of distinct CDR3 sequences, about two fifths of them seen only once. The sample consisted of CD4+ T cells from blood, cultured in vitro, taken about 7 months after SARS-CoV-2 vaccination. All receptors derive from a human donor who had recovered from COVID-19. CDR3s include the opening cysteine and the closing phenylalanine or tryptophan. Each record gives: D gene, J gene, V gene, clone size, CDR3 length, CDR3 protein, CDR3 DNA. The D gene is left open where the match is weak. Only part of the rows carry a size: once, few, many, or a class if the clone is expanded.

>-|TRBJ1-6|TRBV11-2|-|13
CASSSTYNSPLHF
TGTGCCAGCAGCTCAACCTATAATTCACCCCTCCACTTT
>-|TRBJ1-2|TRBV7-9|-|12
CASSLGGNGYTF
TGTGCCAGCAGCTTAGGGGGGAACGGCTACACCTTC
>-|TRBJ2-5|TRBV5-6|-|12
CASSFPQETQYF
TGTGCCAGCAGCTTCCCCCAAGAGACCCAGTACTTC
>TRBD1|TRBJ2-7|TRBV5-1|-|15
CASSLGTGGFYEQYF
TGCGCCAGCAGCTTGGGAACAGGGGGCTTCTACGAGCAGTACTTC
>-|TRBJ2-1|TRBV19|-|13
CASSDGFYNEQFF
TGTGCCAGTAGTGACGGATTTTACAATGAGCAGTTCTTC
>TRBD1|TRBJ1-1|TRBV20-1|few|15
CSASNPGQGGTEAFF
TGCAGTGCTTCGAACCCGGGACAGGGGGGAACTGAAGCTTTCTTT
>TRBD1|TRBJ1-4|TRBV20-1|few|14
CSASPGTGVEKLFF
TGCAGTGCTAGCCCCGGGACAGGGGTTGAAAAACTGTTTTTT
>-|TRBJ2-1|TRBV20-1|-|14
CSARRTWDYNEQFF
TGCAGTGCTAGAAGGACTTGGGACTACAATGAGCAGTTCTTC
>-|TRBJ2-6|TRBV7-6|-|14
CASSFRSGANVLTF
TGTGCCAGCAGCTTTCGCTCTGGGGCCAACGTCCTGACTTTC
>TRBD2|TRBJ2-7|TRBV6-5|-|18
CASSYKFAAGLFSYEQYF
TGTGCCAGCAGTTACAAGTTTGCGGCGGGACTATTCTCCTACGAGCAGTACTTC
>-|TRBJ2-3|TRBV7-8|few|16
CASSPNPSVRVHTQYF
TGTGCCAGCAGCCCGAACCCTAGTGTCCGAGTACATACGCAGTATTTT
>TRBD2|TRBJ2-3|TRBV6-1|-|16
CASSRLAGVDTDTQYF
TGTGCCAGCAGTCGACTAGCGGGGGTAGATACAGATACGCAGTATTTT
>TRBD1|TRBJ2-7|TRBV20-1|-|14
CSASARTGTYEQYF
TGCAGTGCTAGTGCTAGGACAGGGACCTACGAGCAGTACTTC
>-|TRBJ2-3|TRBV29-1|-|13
CSVDRGSTDTQYF
TGCAGCGTTGATAGGGGAAGCACAGATACGCAGTATTTT
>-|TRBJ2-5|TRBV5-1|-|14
CASSLGTGTGTQYF
TGCGCCAGCAGCCTAGGGACTGGGACGGGGACCCAGTACTTC
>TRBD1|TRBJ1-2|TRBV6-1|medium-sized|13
CASRATGIYGYTF
TGTGCCAGCAGGGCGACAGGGATCTATGGCTACACCTTC
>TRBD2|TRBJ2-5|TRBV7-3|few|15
CASSLGVTSVETQYF
TGTGCCAGCAGCTTAGGCGTGACTAGCGTAGAGACCCAGTACTTC
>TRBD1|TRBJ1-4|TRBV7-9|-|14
CASSGWTGDEKLFF
TGTGCCAGCAGCGGATGGACAGGGGATGAAAAACTGTTTTTT
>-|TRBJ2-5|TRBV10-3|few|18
CAISDSSGSQGLQETQYF
TGTGCCATCAGTGATTCTAGCGGTAGTCAGGGGTTACAAGAGACCCAGTACTTC
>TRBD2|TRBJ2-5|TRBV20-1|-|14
CSAPAGGPGETQYF
TGCAGTGCTCCTGCGGGAGGCCCCGGGGAGACCCAGTACTTC
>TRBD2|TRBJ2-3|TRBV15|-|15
CATSRAGGAEDTQYF
TGTGCCACCAGCAGAGCCGGGGGGGCCGAAGATACGCAGTATTTT
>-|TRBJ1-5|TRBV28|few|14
CASSFRQRNQPQHF
TGTGCCAGCAGTTTTCGACAGAGAAATCAGCCCCAGCATTTT
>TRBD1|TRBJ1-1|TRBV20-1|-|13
CSARDPHDRGSFF
TGCAGTGCTAGAGATCCTCACGACAGGGGATCTTTCTTT
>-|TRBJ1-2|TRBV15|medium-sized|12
CATSGAGYGYTF
TGTGCCACCAGCGGGGCAGGCTATGGCTACACCTTC
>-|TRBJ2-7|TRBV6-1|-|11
CASSDTYEQYF
TGTGCCAGCAGCGACACCTACGAGCAGTACTTC
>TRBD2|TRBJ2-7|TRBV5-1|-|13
CASSNIGGGEQYF
TGCGCCAGCAGCAACATTGGGGGGGGCGAGCAGTACTTC
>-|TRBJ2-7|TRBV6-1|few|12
CASTGERYEQYF
TGTGCCAGCACAGGGGAGCGGTACGAGCAGTACTTC
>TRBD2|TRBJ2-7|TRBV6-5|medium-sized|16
CASSYQGTSGPYEQYF
TGTGCCAGCAGTTACCAGGGGACTAGCGGACCTTACGAGCAGTACTTC
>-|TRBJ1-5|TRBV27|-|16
CASSLFWGGNNQPQHF
TGTGCCAGCAGTTTATTTTGGGGGGGAAACAATCAGCCCCAGCATTTT
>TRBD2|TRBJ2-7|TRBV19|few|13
CASSIGAGGPEYF
TGTGCCAGTAGTATCGGAGCGGGGGGGCCGGAGTACTTC
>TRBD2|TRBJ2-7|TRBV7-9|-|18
CASSQGLAGFDGTYEQYF
TGTGCCAGCAGCCAAGGACTAGCGGGGTTTGATGGCACCTACGAGCAGTACTTC
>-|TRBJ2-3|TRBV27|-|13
CASSRRGTDTQYF
TGTGCCAGCAGCCGCCGGGGCACAGATACGCAGTATTTT
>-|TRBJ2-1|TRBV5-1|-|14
CASSTSRYYNEQFF
TGCGCCAGCAGTACTAGTCGCTACTACAATGAGCAGTTCTTC
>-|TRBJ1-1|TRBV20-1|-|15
CSARRRGGTGTEAFF
TGCAGTGCTAGACGGCGGGGGGGTACGGGGACTGAAGCTTTCTTT
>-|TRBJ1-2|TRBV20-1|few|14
CSALLGTMSYGYTF
TGCAGTGCTCTACTCGGGACGATGAGCTATGGCTACACCTTC
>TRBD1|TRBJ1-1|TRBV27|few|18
CASSQRQGTGGRRTEAFF
TGTGCCAGCAGTCAACGACAAGGGACAGGGGGCCGTCGCACTGAAGCTTTCTTT
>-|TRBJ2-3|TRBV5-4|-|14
CASSLGRNTDTQYF
TGTGCCAGCAGCTTGGGCCGCAACACAGATACGCAGTATTTT
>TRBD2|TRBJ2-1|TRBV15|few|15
CATSRDRDSGNEQFF
TGTGCCACCAGCAGAGATCGGGATAGCGGGAATGAGCAGTTCTTC
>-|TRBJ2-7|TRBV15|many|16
CATSRGTPRSSYEQYF
TGTGCCACCAGCAGGGGGACACCCCGAAGCTCCTACGAGCAGTACTTC
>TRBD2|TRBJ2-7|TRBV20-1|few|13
CSASASGNYEQYF
TGCAGTGCTAGCGCTAGCGGGAACTACGAGCAGTACTTC
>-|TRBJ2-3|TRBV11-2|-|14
CASSPRLSTDTQYF
TGTGCCAGCAGCCCCCGACTCTCCACAGATACGCAGTATTTT
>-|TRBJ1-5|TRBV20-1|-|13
CSARSGGFQPQHF
TGCAGTGCTAGATCGGGAGGCTTTCAGCCCCAGCATTTT
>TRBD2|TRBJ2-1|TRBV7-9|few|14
CASSLAGVSPEQFF
TGTGCCAGCAGCCTAGCGGGGGTTTCCCCCGAGCAGTTCTTC
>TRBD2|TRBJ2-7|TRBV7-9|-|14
CASSNSGSSYEQYF
TGTGCCAGCAGCAATAGCGGGAGCTCCTACGAGCAGTACTTC
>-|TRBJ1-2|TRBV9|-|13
CASSGLYGYGYTF
TGTGCCAGCAGCGGACTCTATGGCTATGGCTACACCTTC
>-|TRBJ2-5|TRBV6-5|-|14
CASSYSARVETQYF
TGTGCCAGCAGTTACTCGGCAAGGGTGGAGACCCAGTACTTC
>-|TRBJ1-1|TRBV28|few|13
CASSLLEGAEAFF
TGTGCCAGCAGTTTATTAGAGGGCGCTGAAGCTTTCTTT
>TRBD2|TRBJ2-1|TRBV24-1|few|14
CATSDSGGYNEQFF
TGTGCCACCAGTGACTCGGGAGGATACAATGAGCAGTTCTTC
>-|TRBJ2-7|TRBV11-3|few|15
CASSPTVGGEGEQYF
TGTGCCAGCAGCCCGACGGTGGGGGGCGAGGGCGAGCAGTACTTC
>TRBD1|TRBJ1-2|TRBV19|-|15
CASSTTGTGNYGYTF
TGTGCCAGTAGTACAACCGGGACAGGGAACTATGGCTACACCTTC
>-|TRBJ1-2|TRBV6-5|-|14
CASSYSRRDYGYTF
TGTGCCAGCAGTTACAGTCGAAGGGACTATGGCTACACCTTC
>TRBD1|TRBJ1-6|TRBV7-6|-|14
CASSLDRVSSPLHF
TGTGCCAGCAGCCTGGACAGGGTTAGTTCACCCCTCCACTTT
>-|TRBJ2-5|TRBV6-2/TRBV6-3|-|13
CASSYLREETQYF
TGTGCCAGCAGTTACCTCAGGGAAGAGACCCAGTACTTC
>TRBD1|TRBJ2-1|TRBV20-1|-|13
CSASHRGLNEQFF
TGCAGTGCTAGTCACAGGGGGCTCAATGAGCAGTTCTTC
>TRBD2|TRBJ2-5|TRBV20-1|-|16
CSARVGGGMGLQTQYF
TGCAGTGCTAGAGTGGGGGGGGGAATGGGCCTTCAGACCCAGTACTTC
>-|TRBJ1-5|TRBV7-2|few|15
CASSLIPLSNQPQHF
TGTGCCAGCAGCTTAATACCACTTAGCAATCAGCCCCAGCATTTT
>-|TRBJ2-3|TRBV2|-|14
CASSEMGFTDTQYF
TGTGCCAGCAGTGAAATGGGGTTCACAGATACGCAGTATTTT